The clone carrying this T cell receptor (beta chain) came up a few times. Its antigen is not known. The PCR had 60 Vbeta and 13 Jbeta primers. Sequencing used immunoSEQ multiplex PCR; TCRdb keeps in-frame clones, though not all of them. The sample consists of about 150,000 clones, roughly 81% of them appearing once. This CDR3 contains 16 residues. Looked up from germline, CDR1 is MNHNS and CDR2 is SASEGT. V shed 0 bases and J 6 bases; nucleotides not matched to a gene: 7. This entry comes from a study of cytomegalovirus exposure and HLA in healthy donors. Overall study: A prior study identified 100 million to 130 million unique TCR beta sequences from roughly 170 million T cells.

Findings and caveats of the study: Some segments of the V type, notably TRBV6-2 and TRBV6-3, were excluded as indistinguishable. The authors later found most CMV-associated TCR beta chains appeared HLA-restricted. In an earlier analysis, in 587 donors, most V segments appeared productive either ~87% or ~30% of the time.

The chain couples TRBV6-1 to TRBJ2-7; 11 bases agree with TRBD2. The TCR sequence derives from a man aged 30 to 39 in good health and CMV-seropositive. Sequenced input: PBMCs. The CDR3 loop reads CASSEAALAGGREQYV. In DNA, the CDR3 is TGTGCCAGCAGTGAAGCGGCGCTAGCGGGAGGCCGCGAGCAGTACGTC.